Following are 9 T cell receptor beta chains from one sample sequenced in a study of cytomegalovirus exposure and HLA in healthy donors. A multiplex PCR was run with 60 Vbeta primers and 13 Jbeta primers. Assay: immunoSEQ multiplex PCR; the TCRdb copy retains only in-frame clones and omits some. The data contain about 110,000 clones, around 88% of them singletons. The sequenced material came from PBMCs. These TCRs come from a man aged 35-49 years in good health and CMV-seronegative.

The chain is built from TRBV4-1 and TRBJ1-5; the D gene is possibly TRBD1 (5 bases). V lost 1 base and J 5 bases, leaving 12 bases between the germline ends. The germline V gene has CDR1 MGHRA and CDR2 YSYEKL. This CDR3 region has 15 residues. The CDR3 DNA follows: TGCGCCAGCAGCCAAGTACTCTGGGGGGATCAGCCCCAGCATTTT. Protein product: CASSQVLWGDQPQHF.

This clone was counted a few times. This chain uses TRBV28 with TRBJ2-5, with unresolved D. Per germline, CDR1 MDHEN and CDR2 SYDVKM. Trimming pared 3 bases from V and 5 bases from J, leaving 16 bases between. The CDR3 totals 15 residues. CDR3 bases: TGTGCCAGCAGTTTGCTTCGCCAAGTCAGGGAGACCCAGTACTTC. Translation gives CASSLLRQVRETQYF.

This clone was observed once. V is TRBV7-2 and J is TRBJ2-4, with D perhaps TRBD2 (5 bases). Looked up from germline, CDR1 is SGHTA and CDR2 is FQGNSA. The CDR3 has 14 residues. The V end was cut by 1 base, the J end by 4 bases, with 8 bases between. In DNA, the CDR3 is TGTGCCAGCAGCTTAGGAGGGCGGAAAAACATTCAGTACTTC. This codes for CASSLGGRKNIQYF.

The chain couples TRBV27 to TRBJ1-6; maybe TRBD1 (6 bases). Trimming cost V 6 bases and J 8 bases, with 17 bases left between them. CDR1 and CDR2 from the germline V gene are MNHEY and SMNVEV (reference sequence). The CDR3 contains 15 residues. DNA for the CDR3: TGTGCCAGCAGACCAGGTTCGGGGACATATTCACCCCTCCACTTT. This sequence encodes CASRPGSGTYSPLHF.

The CDR3 loop reads CASSLRQGFSGNTIYF. CDR3 DNA: TGTGCCAGCAGCTTAAGACAGGGCTTCTCTGGAAACACCATATATTTT. The gene calls are TRBV13 and TRBJ1-3; 7 bases line up with TRBD1. The CDR3 consists of 16 residues. The germline V gene encodes CDR1 PRHDT and CDR2 FYEKMQ (reference sequence). Losses at the gene ends were 2 bases for V and 0 bases for J; bases not matched to a gene: 4.

The rearrangement joins TRBV29-1 to TRBJ1-1; D is possibly TRBD1 (6 bases). The ends were cut back, 2 bases at V and 4 bases at J, with 11 bases in the middle. Germline assignment: CDR1 SQVTM and CDR2 ANQGSEA. This CDR3 is 13 amino acids long. The CDR3 nucleotides read TGCAGCGTTGAACGGGGGGGCGGCACTGAAGCTTTCTTT. Its protein product is CSVERGGGTEAFF.

The chain recombines TRBV2 with TRBJ1-3; D is unresolved. Germline V CDR1 and CDR2: SNHLY, FYNNEI. The V gene lost 6 bases and the J gene lost 0 bases, with 18 bases spanning the gap. CDR3 length: 17 residues. The CDR3 nucleotides are TGTGCCAGCAGCCTCCGGCTTCCGGGAAACTCTGGAAACACCATATATTTT. Protein product: CASSLRLPGNSGNTIYF.

This clone was detected only once. Other DNA sequences of this sample code for an identical CDR3. The chain carries TRBV7-9 and TRBJ2-5, with a weak D call TRBD1 (6 bases). The V gene lost 1 base and the J gene lost 3 bases, with 6 bases spanning the gap. The CDR3 runs to 13 residues. Germline V gene sequence: CDR1 SEHNR, CDR2 FQNEAQ (reference sequence). DNA for the CDR3: TGTGCCAGCAGCTTAGACAGGGAAGAGACCCAGTACTTC. This encodes CASSLDREETQYF.

The chain links TRBV25-1 to TRBJ1-1; D may be TRBD1 (6 bases). Trimming cost V 1 base and J 2 bases, with 8 bases left between them. The CDR3 loop spans 14 amino acids. Germline V gene data show CDR1 as MGHDK and CDR2 as SYGVNS. CDR3 loop: CASSESRGNTEAFF. CDR3 sequence (DNA): TGTGCCAGCAGTGAATCCAGGGGAAACACTGAAGCTTTCTTT. The variable domain in full, completed from reference TRBV25-1 and TRBJ1-1, reads EADIYQTPRYLVIGTGKKITLECSQTMGHDKMYWYQQDPGMELHLIHYSYGVNSTEKGDLSSESTVSRIRTEHFPLTLESARPSHTSQYLCASSESRGNTEAFFGQGTRLTVV.